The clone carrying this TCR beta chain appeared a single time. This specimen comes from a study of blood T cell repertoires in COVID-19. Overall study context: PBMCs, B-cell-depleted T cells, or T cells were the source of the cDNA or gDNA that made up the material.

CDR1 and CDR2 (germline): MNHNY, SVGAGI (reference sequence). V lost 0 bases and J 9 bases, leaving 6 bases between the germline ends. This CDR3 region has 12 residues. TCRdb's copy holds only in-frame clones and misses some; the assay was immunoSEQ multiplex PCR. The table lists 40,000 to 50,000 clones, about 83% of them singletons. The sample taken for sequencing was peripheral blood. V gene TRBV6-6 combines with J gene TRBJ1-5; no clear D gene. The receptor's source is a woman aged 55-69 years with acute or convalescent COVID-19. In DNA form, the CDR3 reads TGTGCCAGCAGTTACTCCGAGCCGCCCCAGCATTTT. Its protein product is CASSYSEPPQHF.